This T cell receptor beta chain emerged from a study of blood T cell repertoires in COVID-19. At the level of the study: Researchers got acute and convalescent COVID-19 samples from the United States, Italy and Spain. T cells, B-cell-depleted T cells, or PBMCs supplied cDNA or gDNA.

The CDR3 covers 13 residues. CDR1 MNHEY and CDR2 SVGEGT come from the germline V gene. After removal of 6 bases from V and 2 bases from J, the junction contained 4 bases not matched to a gene. Participant-reported clinical history was the basis for cohort assignment. TCRdb's copy holds only in-frame clones and misses some; the assay was immunoSEQ multiplex PCR. The sample holds 180,000 or so clones, over 70% seen once. This chain connects TRBV6-2 or TRBV6-3 to TRBJ2-7; TRBD1 matches 7 bases. This receptor was identified in a man aged 50-60 years who had recovered from COVID-19. Sequenced input: PBMCs or T cells enriched from blood (not recorded which). CDR3 loop: CASSVGQTYEQYF. The DNA of the CDR3 is TGTGCCAGCAGCGTGGGACAGACCTACGAGCAGTACTTC.